This T cell receptor beta chain was observed in a study of blood T cell repertoires in COVID-19. In the study overall: The analysed material was cDNA or gDNA that came from T cells, B-cell-depleted T cells, or PBMCs.

CDR1 and CDR2 from the germline V gene are SGHAT and FQNNGV. The CDR3 has 15 amino acids. The V end was cut by 3 bases, the J end by 0 bases, with 9 bases between. TCRdb's table, derived via immunoSEQ multiplex PCR, lists solely in-frame clones and lacks some. This repertoire shows a few hundred thousand clones, around 84% found once; its top ten account for around 4.5%. Sequenced sample: peripheral blood. This receptor was identified in a man between 50 and 59 years old with acute or convalescent COVID-19. This sequence joins TRBV11-2 and TRBJ2-1, with no clear D. This CDR3 reads CASSFTAGSYNEQFF. The CDR3 nucleotides read TGTGCCAGCAGCTTCACCGCAGGCTCCTACAATGAGCAGTTCTTC.